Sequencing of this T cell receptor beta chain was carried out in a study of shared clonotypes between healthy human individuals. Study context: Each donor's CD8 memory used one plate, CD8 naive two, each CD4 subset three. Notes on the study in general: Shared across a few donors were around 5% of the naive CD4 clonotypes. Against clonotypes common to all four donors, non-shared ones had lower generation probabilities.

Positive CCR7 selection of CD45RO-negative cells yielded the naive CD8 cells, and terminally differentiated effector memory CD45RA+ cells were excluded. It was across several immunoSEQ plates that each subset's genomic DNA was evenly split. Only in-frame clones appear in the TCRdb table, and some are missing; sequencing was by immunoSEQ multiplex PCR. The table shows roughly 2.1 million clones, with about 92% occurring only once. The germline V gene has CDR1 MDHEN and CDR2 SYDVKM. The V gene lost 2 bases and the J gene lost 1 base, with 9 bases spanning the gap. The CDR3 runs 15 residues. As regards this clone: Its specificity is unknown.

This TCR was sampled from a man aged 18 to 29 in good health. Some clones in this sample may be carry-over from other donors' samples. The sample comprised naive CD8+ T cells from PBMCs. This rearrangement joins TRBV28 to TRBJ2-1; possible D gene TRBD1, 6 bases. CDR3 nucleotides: TGTGCCAGCAGTTTAAGGACAGATTCCTACAATGAGCAGTTCTTC. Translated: CASSLRTDSYNEQFF.